These T cell receptor beta chains were read from a single sample in a study of blood T cell repertoires in COVID-19. The table came from immunoSEQ multiplex PCR; TCRdb's copy has only in-frame clones and leaves some out. Found here are 310,000 or so clones, roughly 89% of them singletons; the top ten hold about 9.8%. Sample: PBMCs or T cells enriched from blood (not recorded which). The receptor source for this set is a woman aged 18 to 35 who had recovered from COVID-19. CDR3s include the opening cysteine and the closing phenylalanine or tryptophan. The D gene is left open where the match is weak. Where a row states a size, it is once, few, many or the class of an expanded clone; other rows omit it.

V	D	size	J	CDR3	DNA
TRBV7-6	.	.	TRBJ1-4	CASSLAQRQGARGKLFF	TGTGCCAGCAGCTTAGCGCAGCGTCAGGGTGCCAGGGGAAAACTGTTTTTT
TRBV7-8	TRBD2	.	TRBJ2-7	CASTRLAGGTLSAFEQYF	TGTGCCAGCACTCGACTAGCGGGGGGAACTCTGAGCGCCTTCGAGCAGTACTTC
TRBV7-9	.	.	TRBJ1-3	CASSHNTAGGNTIYF	TGTGCCAGCAGCCATAATACCGCGGGAGGAAACACCATATATTTT
TRBV12-3/TRBV12-4	TRBD1	.	TRBJ1-6	CASQDRGKSPLHF	TGTGCCAGCCAGGACAGGGGAAAATCACCCCTCCACTTT
TRBV14	TRBD2	.	TRBJ2-5	CASSQEILEKREGETQYF	TGTGCCAGCAGCCAAGAAATATTGGAGAAGCGGGAGGGGGAGACCCAGTACTTC
TRBV14	TRBD1	.	TRBJ1-1	CASSRGQGLNTEAFF	TGTGCCAGCAGTCGCGGACAGGGATTGAACACTGAAGCTTTCTTT
TRBV28	TRBD1	.	TRBJ2-6	CASSLVQGAGGANVLTF	TGTGCCAGCAGTTTGGTACAGGGGGCTGGTGGGGCCAACGTCCTGACTTTC
TRBV7-2	.	.	TRBJ2-3	CASSLSSGFTDTQYF	TGTGCCAGCAGCTTAAGTTCAGGCTTCACAGATACGCAGTATTTT
TRBV24-1	TRBD1	.	TRBJ1-2	CATSDRDSLYGYTF	TGTGCCACCAGTGATCGGGACAGCCTCTATGGCTACACCTTC
TRBV7-9	.	many	TRBJ1-1	CASSLDTNTEAFF	TGTGCCAGCAGCTTAGATACTAACACTGAAGCTTTCTTT
TRBV9	.	.	TRBJ2-7	CASSAGEVYEQYF	TGTGCCAGCAGCGCCGGAGAAGTTTACGAGCAGTACTTC
TRBV5-6	.	.	TRBJ2-5	CASSFEQAMETQYF	TGTGCCAGCAGCTTTGAACAGGCGATGGAGACCCAGTACTTC
TRBV28	TRBD1	.	TRBJ1-5	CASSPRRGTGNQPQHF	TGTGCCAGCAGTCCGCGACGAGGGACAGGGAATCAGCCCCAGCATTTT
TRBV30	.	.	TRBJ1-1	CAWSVPFRGYTEAFF	TGTGCCTGGAGTGTCCCATTCAGGGGATACACTGAAGCTTTCTTT
TRBV2	.	.	TRBJ1-2	CASSVQGMDYGYTF	TGTGCCAGCAGTGTGCAGGGGATGGACTATGGCTACACCTTC
TRBV6-2/TRBV6-3	.	.	TRBJ2-5	CASSRGETQYF	TGTGCCAGCAGCCGAGGAGAGACCCAGTACTTC